Below are 32 T cell receptor beta chains sequenced from a single sample in a study of regulatory T cells in long-lasting Graves disease. Described time point: persistent/refractory GD, antithyroid drugs over 5 years with positive TRAb. Making the TCR library involved RNA that had been extracted from PBMCs. Researchers made TCR beta libraries by using iRepertoire HTBI primers and running Arm-PCR on CDR3 regions. MiXCR, run by TCRdb on the multiplex PCR reads, gives a single entry per CDR3 protein. The sample contains about 340,000 distinct CDR3 sequences, 15% to 20% of which appear only once. The sequences come from peripheral blood mononuclear cells (PBMCs), collected when the disease was refractory, from a patient treated with antithyroid drugs. All receptors derive from a female donor with Graves disease.

The chain is built from TRBV3-1 and TRBJ1-5, with D perhaps matching TRBD1 (5 bases). The V end was cut by 1 base, the J end by 7 bases, with 8 bases between. The CDR3 totals 13 residues. Looked up from germline, CDR1 is LGHDT and CDR2 is YNNKEL (reference sequence). This CDR3 reads CASSQGGVQPQHF. The CDR3 coding sequence is TGTGCCAGCAGCCAAGGGGGGGTGCAGCCCCAGCATTTT.

This clonotype was found a few times. The chain uses TRBV6-1 and TRBJ1-1; D unresolved. Germline assignment: CDR1 MNHNS and CDR2 SASEGT. The germline V and J ends were trimmed by 4 bases and 5 bases, with 11 bases remaining between them. The CDR3 consists of 13 residues. CDR3 nucleotide sequence: TGTGCCAGCAGTGCCCTAGGGCGGACTGAAGCTTTCTTT. It specifies CASSALGRTEAFF.

This clonotype was observed at least ten times. This chain links TRBV7-2 with TRBJ1-2, with TRBD1 identical over 9 bases. CDR1 is SGHTA and CDR2 is FQGNSA in the germline V gene. The V and J ends lost 5 bases and 4 bases, in that order; junction bases with no gene match: 5. The CDR3 contains 14 residues. This CDR3 is CASSLQGAGYGYTF. The CDR3 bases are TGTGCCAGCAGCCTACAGGGGGCTGGCTATGGCTACACCTTC.

Ten or more counts support this clonotype. The DNA for the CDR3 is TGTGCCAGCTCACCGCCTGGGGGCACAGAGACCCAGTACTTC. This encodes CASSPPGGTETQYF. This rearrangement joins TRBV18 to TRBJ2-5; D may be TRBD1 (6 bases). CDR3 length: 14 amino acids. The V gene lost 3 bases and the J gene lost 4 bases, with 12 bases spanning the gap. The germline CDR1 and CDR2 sequences are KGHSH and LQKENI.

Many counts were recorded for this clonotype. V and J are TRBV7-2 and TRBJ1-1; D is undetermined. The germline V gene encodes CDR1 SGHTA and CDR2 FQGNSA. Trimming cost V 1 base and J 5 bases, with 8 bases left between them. There are 13 residues in the CDR3. In DNA form, the CDR3 reads TGTGCCAGCAGCTTAGAGCGGGGAACTGAAGCTTTCTTT. Protein sequence: CASSLERGTEAFF.

This clonotype has at least ten counts. The chain recombines TRBV20-1 with TRBJ1-5, with 11 bases identical to TRBD1. The CDR3 spans 12 residues. In germline, CDR1 is DFQATT, CDR2 SNEGSKA (reference sequence). After removal of 5 bases from V and 11 bases from J, the junction contained 5 bases not matched to a gene. The CDR3 DNA reads TGCAGTGCTCTCCGGGACAGGGGGTCCCAGCATTTT. This sequence encodes CSALRDRGSQHF.

V usage is TRBV6-1 and J usage is TRBJ2-7; D perhaps matches TRBD1 (5 bases). This CDR3 comprises 15 residues. Trimming took 6 bases from V and 3 from J, leaving 18 bases between them. The germline V gene encodes CDR1 MNHNS and CDR2 SASEGT. The CDR3 here is CASSRGFDRNYEQYF. CDR3 DNA: TGTGCCAGCAGCCGCGGATTCGACAGAAACTACGAGCAGTACTTC.

This clonotype was counted a few times. CDR3 bases: TGTGCCAGTACCCCCCGAGTAGGACTGAGGAACACTGAAGCTTTCTTT. It translates to CASTPRVGLRNTEAFF. The chain is built from TRBV19 and TRBJ1-1; D remains unclear. The germline gives CDR1 LNHDA, CDR2 SQIVND (reference sequence). This CDR3 contains 16 residues. Deletions cut 7 bases from V and 1 base from J, with 19 bases between.

The V and J genes are TRBV20-1 and TRBJ2-7; 10 nucleotides line up with TRBD2. The CDR3 totals 14 residues. The J segment lost 4 bases and the V segment lost 6 bases, leaving 9 bases of the junction unmatched. CDR1 and CDR2 (germline): DFQATT, SNEGSKA (reference sequence). DNA of the CDR3: TGCAGTGCAACTCGGACTAGCGGAAAGTACGAGCAGTACTTC. Its protein is CSATRTSGKYEQYF.

There are a few counts of this clonotype. The V gene is TRBV20-1, the J gene TRBJ2-7, with TRBD2 as a possible D gene (6 bases). V lost 3 bases and J 3 bases, leaving 9 bases between the germline ends. CDR3 length: 12 residues. Germline V CDR1 and CDR2: DFQATT, SNEGSKA (reference sequence). CDR3 coding DNA: TGCAGTGCTAGGGAGGGATTCTACGAGCAGTACTTC. This gives the protein CSAREGFYEQYF.

This clonotype was counted at least ten times. The chain links TRBV7-3 to TRBJ1-5; TRBD1 agrees at 7 bases. CDR3 size: 14 residues. V trimming: 11 bases; J trimming: 5 bases; junction bases outside the gene matches: 12. CDR1 SGHTA and CDR2 FQGTGA come from the germline V gene. This CDR3 reads CAGDRHRGYQPQHF. The CDR3 DNA sequence: TGTGCCGGGGACCGTCACAGGGGATATCAGCCCCAGCATTTT.

The chain is built from TRBV18 and TRBJ2-6, with unresolved D. Germline CDR1 is KGHSH and CDR2 is LQKENI. This CDR3 region has 16 residues. The V gene lost 2 bases and the J gene lost 0 bases, with 8 bases spanning the gap. DNA of the CDR3: TGTGCCAGCTCACCAAAGAAGGGCTCTGGGGCCAACGTCCTGACTTTC. Amino acid sequence: CASSPKKGSGANVLTF.

This clonotype was recorded many times. The rearrangement uses TRBV10-3 and TRBJ1-2, with a tentative D call TRBD1 (6 bases). CDR1 and CDR2 (germline): ENHRY, SYGVKD. Trimming stripped 7 bases from V and 3 bases from J, with 12 bases between. This CDR3 has 13 residues. The CDR3, as DNA: TGTGCCATCAAGGCAGGGGAGGACTATGGCTACACCTTC. Translating it yields CAIKAGEDYGYTF.

This clonotype appeared a few times. The chain combines TRBV5-1 with TRBJ1-5; D might be TRBD1 (5 bases). The germline gives CDR1 SGHRS, CDR2 YFSETQ. V was pared by 0 bases and J by 5 bases, with 12 bases between. The CDR3 sequence is 15 residues long. The DNA for the CDR3 is TGCGCCAGCAGCTTGGTCTGGGGGACTGATCAGCCCCAGCATTTT. Residues: CASSLVWGTDQPQHF.

On this clonotype: This could be a read error, since a much larger clone is one nucleotide away. V is TRBV12-3 or TRBV12-4 and J is TRBJ2-5, with D unresolved. CDR3 length equals 15 residues. Between the trimmed V and J ends, which lost 8 bases and 0 bases, there was a span of 16 bases. The CDR3 is CASGQEVGYQETQYF. CDR3 in DNA: TGTGCCAGCGGTCAAGAAGTGGGGTACCAAGAGACCCAGTACTTC.

This clonotype has at least ten counts. The V call is TRBV12-3 or TRBV12-4, the J call TRBJ2-7; TRBD1 aligns across 8 bases. The V gene end was trimmed by 6 bases and the J gene end by 3 bases; junction bases not matched to a gene: 7. The CDR3 sequence is 14 residues long. CDR3 sequence (DNA): TGTGCCAGCAGAGAAGGACAGGGTGGCTACGAGCAGTACTTC. This encodes CASREGQGGYEQYF.

This clonotype has a handful of counts. A read error may account for a junction end that differs from germline. The chain joins TRBV6-2 or TRBV6-3 to TRBJ1-2, with TRBD1 matching 8 bases. CDR3 length equals 13 residues. From germline, CDR1 is MNHEY and CDR2 SVGEGT. CDR3 nucleotides: TGTGCCAGCAACCCCCCGGACAGGGAAGGTCTTTCCTTC. Translating it yields CASNPPDREGLSF.

V is TRBV10-1 and J is TRBJ1-6; no definite D call. Trimming left V 3 bases short and J 7 bases short, with 19 bases between. CDR1 is WNHNN, CDR2 SYGVQD, per germline (reference sequence). This CDR3 region has 17 residues. CDR3 coding DNA: TGCGCCAGCAGTGATTCAACCGGGCTCAGAGGGAATTCACCCCTCCACTTT. The encoded protein is CASSDSTGLRGNSPLHF.

At least ten counts were recorded for this clonotype. The rearrangement uses TRBV6-1 and TRBJ2-2; 8 bases fit TRBD1. V lost 6 bases and J lost 4; bases outside the gene matches: 7. The germline CDR1 and CDR2 sequences are MNHNS and SASEGT. There are 15 residues in the CDR3. For the CDR3, the DNA is TGTGCCAGCAGACGATCCGGGACAGGCACCGGGGAGCTGTTTTTT. It encodes CASRRSGTGTGELFF.

This clonotype was counted only a few times. The chain couples TRBV5-1 to TRBJ1-5; D call uncertain. Germline assignment: CDR1 SGHRS and CDR2 YFSETQ. The CDR3 length is 9 residues. Trimming cost V 9 bases and J 15 bases, with 13 bases left between them. CDR3 nucleotides: TGCGCCACCGACTACCACGCGCATTTT. Its translation is CATDYHAHF.

Many counts were recorded for this clonotype. The CDR3 coding sequence is TGCAGTGCTAGAGTGGGGGGAATGAATCAGCCCCAGCATTTT. As protein: CSARVGGMNQPQHF. The chain uses TRBV20-1 and TRBJ1-5, with D maybe TRBD1 (5 bases). The CDR3 has 14 residues. The V and J ends lost 1 base and 4 bases respectively, with 11 bases between them. Germline lookup yields CDR1 DFQATT and CDR2 SNEGSKA (reference sequence).

This clonotype occurred many times. The germline gene is not matched at one end of the junction; a read error may be the cause. The chain employs TRBV7-8 and TRBJ1-4; D unresolved. The germline CDR1 and CDR2 sequences are SGHVS and FQNEAQ. The CDR3 consists of 13 residues. The CDR3 sequence is CASSLATNEKLFF. The CDR3 DNA reads as TGTGCCAGCAGTTTAGCAACTAATGAAAAACTGTTTTTT.

This clonotype has a single count. The genes are TRBV7-9 and TRBJ2-7, with 7 bases that match TRBD1. This CDR3 comprises 16 residues. Germline V gene data show CDR1 as SEHNR and CDR2 as FQNEAQ (reference sequence). The V segment lost 4 bases and the J segment 2 bases; nucleotides outside the gene matches: 11. This CDR3 is CASSSYPGQFTYEQYF. The CDR3 bases are TGTGCCAGCAGCTCTTACCCGGGACAGTTTACCTACGAGCAGTACTTC.

This chain uses TRBV12-3 or TRBV12-4 with TRBJ2-2; D gene uncertain. This CDR3 contains 13 residues. V dropped 6 bases and J dropped 0 bases, with 5 bases sitting between them. CDR3 coding DNA: TGTGCCAGCAGCCGAACGAACACCGGGGAGCTGTTTTTT. The encoded protein is CASSRTNTGELFF.

This clonotype showed up just a few times. V gene TRBV19 combines with J gene TRBJ2-7, with TRBD1 matching 8 bases. The junction had 7 bases not matched to a gene; V was cut back by 6 bases and J by 6 bases. CDR1 and CDR2 from the germline V gene are LNHDA and SQIVND (reference sequence). The CDR3 consists of 13 residues. The CDR3, as DNA: TGTGCCAGTAGGAAAATACAGGGGGGCGAGCAGTACTTC. It yields the protein CASRKIQGGEQYF.

In its sample, this clonotype was seen many times. The rearrangement joins TRBV10-2 to TRBJ2-5, with 9 bases lining up with TRBD1. Germline assignment: CDR1 WSHSY and CDR2 SAAADI. Trimming at V came to 5 bases and at J to 10 bases, leaving 11 bases not matched to a gene. The CDR3 sequence is 14 residues long. CDR3 sequence: CASSLGQGGVIQYF. The CDR3 nucleotides read TGCGCCAGCAGTCTGGGACAGGGCGGGGTGATCCAGTACTTC.

This clonotype has only a few counts. The chain joins TRBV9 to TRBJ2-5, with TRBD1 matching over 11 bases. Gene TRBJ2-7 matches the end of the DNA better, so the J call may be wrong. The CDR3 is 16 amino acids. Per germline, CDR1 SGDLS and CDR2 YYNGEE. CDR3 sequence reads: CASSVRTGGEINEQYF. Here the CDR3 DNA reads TGTGCCAGCAGCGTACGGACAGGGGGCGAGATAAACGAGCAGTACTTC.

Regarding this clonotype: Sequence at one end of the junction differs from germline and may be a read error. V usage is TRBV10-3 and J usage is TRBJ2-5, with D perhaps TRBD1 (6 bases). Germline loops: CDR1 ENHRY, CDR2 SYGVKD. The CDR3 covers 10 residues. CDR3 sequence reads: CAIRAQGAFF. The CDR3 nucleotides are TGTGCCATCAGGGCACAGGGTGCGTTCTTC.

This clonotype has a count of ten or more. The rearrangement uses TRBV3-1 and TRBJ2-7, with D possibly matching TRBD2 (5 bases). The V end was cut by 4 bases, the J end by 8 bases, with 15 bases between. The germline V gene encodes CDR1 LGHDT and CDR2 YNNKEL (reference sequence). The CDR3 contains 13 residues. CDR3 residues: CASSRMGVGQQYF. The CDR3 bases are TGTGCCAGCAGCCGCATGGGAGTAGGGCAGCAGTACTTC.

This clonotype was detected ten times or more. The V gene is TRBV6-2 or TRBV6-3, the J gene TRBJ1-4; D perhaps matches TRBD1 (6 bases). V dropped 4 bases and J dropped 0 bases, with 9 bases sitting between them. Germline assignment: CDR1 MNHEY and CDR2 SVGEGT. The CDR3 has 15 residues. CDR3 sequence: CASSSRTATNEKLFF. The CDR3 region has the DNA TGTGCCAGCAGTTCTCGGACAGCAACTAATGAAAAACTGTTTTTT.

J is TRBJ1-5 and V is TRBV18; D perhaps matches TRBD1 (6 bases). The CDR3 runs 16 residues. CDR1 is KGHSH and CDR2 is LQKENI in the germline V gene. Trimming pared 1 base from V and 6 bases from J, leaving 16 bases between. The CDR3 DNA follows: TGTGCCAGCTCACCACGAGGGGGAGAGCAAGGTCAGCCCCAGCATTTT. As protein: CASSPRGGEQGQPQHF.

J is TRBJ2-6 and V is TRBV4-1; 7 bases are a match to TRBD1. The germline V gene has CDR1 MGHRA and CDR2 YSYEKL. The trim removed 1 base at V and 1 base at J, leaving 7 bases unmatched. This CDR3 is 18 amino acids long. The CDR3 spells CASSQVWTGDSGANVLTF. The CDR3, as DNA: TGCGCCAGCAGCCAAGTCTGGACAGGCGATTCTGGGGCCAACGTCCTGACTTTC.